This passage covers 30 T cell receptor beta chains from one sample sequenced in a study of cytomegalovirus exposure and HLA in healthy donors. The study ran its PCR with 60 Vbeta and 13 Jbeta primers. Method: immunoSEQ multiplex PCR; TCRdb's copy keeps in-frame clones and lacks some. This sample has tens of thousands of clones, with about 80% found just once. Material: PBMCs. The receptors were gathered from a man between 45 and 60 years old in good health and CMV-seronegative.

CDR3 in amino acids: CASSGPRGGYTF. DNA of the CDR3: TGTGCCAGCAGTGGGCCAAGGGGTGGCTACACCTTC. This chain uses TRBV11-3 with TRBJ1-2, with D perhaps TRBD1 (5 bases). V was shortened by 6 bases and J by 7 bases, with 12 bases between the two germline ends. The germline gives CDR1 SGHNT, CDR2 YENEEA. CDR3 size: 12 residues.

In this sample, this clone turned up a few times. CDR3 amino acids: CASSVLSTTYEQYF. In nucleotides, the CDR3 is TGTGCCAGCAGCGTCCTGTCGACTACCTACGAGCAGTACTTC. This sequence joins TRBV9 and TRBJ2-7; D is possibly TRBD2 (5 bases). Germline V lookup: CDR1 SGDLS, CDR2 YYNGEE. The CDR3 extends over 14 amino acids. V shed 2 bases and J shed 2 bases, with 11 bases lying between them.

There are a few counts of this clone. The chain carries TRBV4-1 and TRBJ2-3, with TRBD1 identical over 7 bases. There are 15 residues in the CDR3. J gave up 3 bases and V 10 bases, and 13 bases lay outside the gene matches. CDR1 and CDR2 (germline): MGHRA, YSYEKL. The CDR3 here is CATQGVAASTDTQYF. For the CDR3, the DNA is TGCGCCACTCAGGGGGTAGCAGCCTCTACAGATACGCAGTATTTT.

V is TRBV10-3 and J is TRBJ1-3, with no clear D. The germline V and J ends were trimmed by 5 bases and 6 bases, with 17 bases remaining between them. The CDR3 is 15 residues long. Germline lookup yields CDR1 ENHRY and CDR2 SYGVKD. This CDR3 reads CAISSPRQDKNTIYF. In DNA form, the CDR3 reads TGTGCCATCAGTTCTCCTCGGCAGGATAAAAACACCATATATTTT.

The rearrangement links TRBV6-5 to TRBJ1-2, with D possibly being TRBD1 (6 bases). V was pared by 0 bases and J by 5 bases, with 16 bases between. The CDR3 is 16 residues long. The germline V gene has CDR1 MNHEY and CDR2 SVGAGI. This CDR3 reads CASSYSISDSRYGYTF. The CDR3 nucleotides are TGTGCCAGCAGTTACTCGATCTCGGACAGCCGTTATGGCTACACCTTC.

The chain has TRBV30 and TRBJ2-1, with 11 bases lining up with TRBD2. CDR3 length: 13 amino acids. After removal of 8 bases from V and 5 bases from J, the junction contained 5 bases not matched to a gene. The germline gives CDR1 GTSNPN, CDR2 SVGIG (reference sequence). The CDR3 is CAGRLAGNNEQFF. CDR3 nucleotides: TGTGCCGGCCGACTAGCGGGAAACAATGAGCAGTTCTTC.

J is TRBJ2-1 and V is TRBV30, with D possibly matching TRBD2 (5 bases). V was shortened by 0 bases and J by 13 bases, with 16 bases between the two germline ends. The CDR3 is made up of 13 amino acids. Germline V lookup: CDR1 GTSNPN, CDR2 SVGIG (reference sequence). Here the CDR3 DNA reads TGTGCCTGGAGTGTAGAGGCGGGTAGGACCCAGTTCTTC. Its protein product is CAWSVEAGRTQFF.

The V and J genes are TRBV6-1 and TRBJ1-3, with D unclear. Trimming cost V 4 bases and J 0 bases, with 10 bases left between them. Germline V gene sequence: CDR1 MNHNS, CDR2 SASEGT. There are 15 residues in the CDR3. The CDR3 DNA follows: TGTGCCAGCAGTGCAAGCGGATCCTCTGGAAACACCATATATTTT. This translates into CASSASGSSGNTIYF.

This clone was found a few times. The chain links TRBV25-1 to TRBJ2-1, with a weak D call TRBD1 (6 bases). This CDR3 has 15 residues. Germline CDR1 is MGHDK and CDR2 is SYGVNS. V shed 2 bases and J shed 8 bases, with 16 bases lying between them. The CDR3 sequence: CASSEGQGKRHEQFF. As DNA, the CDR3 is TGTGCCAGCAGTGAAGGCCAGGGGAAGAGACATGAGCAGTTCTTC. Full variable domain (rest looked up from reference TRBV25-1 and TRBJ2-1): EADIYQTPRYLVIGTGKKITLECSQTMGHDKMYWYQQDPGMELHLIHYSYGVNSTEKGDLSSESTVSRIRTEHFPLTLESARPSHTSQYLCASSEGQGKRHEQFFGPGTRLTVL.

This sequence joins TRBV6-5 and TRBJ1-3, with D possibly matching TRBD1 (5 bases). The CDR3 has 15 amino acids. Germline V gene sequence: CDR1 MNHEY, CDR2 SVGAGI. Trimming removed 6 bases at V and 1 base at J, with 13 bases between. CDR3 in amino acids: CASSIKQESGNTIYF. In nucleotides, the CDR3 is TGTGCCAGCAGCATCAAACAGGAATCTGGAAACACCATATATTTT.

This chain joins TRBV28 and TRBJ2-1, with TRBD1 as a possible D gene (7 bases). The CDR3 length is 19 residues. Trimming pared 6 bases from V and 15 bases from J, leaving 39 bases between. Germline V CDR1 and CDR2: MDHEN, SYDVKM. The CDR3: CASRPETGITTIGGSTRFF. Here the CDR3 DNA reads TGTGCCAGCAGACCTGAGACAGGGATTACCACCATCGGGGGTTCCACAAGGTTCTTC.

The chain uses TRBV18 and TRBJ2-7; D possibly corresponds to TRBD1 (5 bases). The germline CDR1 and CDR2 sequences are KGHSH and LQKENI. This CDR3 has 11 residues. V was pared by 2 bases and J by 6 bases, with 5 bases between. DNA for the CDR3: TGTGCCAGCTCACCAGGGGCCGAGCAGTACTTC. This translates into CASSPGAEQYF.

A note on this clone: The junction shows a germline mismatch at one end, possibly a read error. This chain uses TRBV19 with TRBJ1-1, with D maybe TRBD1 (5 bases). The CDR3 sequence is 12 residues long. The germline V gene encodes CDR1 LNHDA and CDR2 SQIVND (reference sequence). CDR3: CASSIDQGPRLF. DNA for the CDR3: TGTGCCAGTAGTATAGATCAGGGTCCTCGGCTATTT. The full variable domain, its missing parts supplied by reference TRBV19 and TRBJ1-1, is DGGITQSPKYLFRKEGQNVTLSCEQNLNHDAMYWYRQDPGQGLRLIYYSQIVNDFQKGDIAEGYSVSREKKESFPLTVTSAQKNPTAFYLCASSIDQGPRLFGQGTRLTVV.

V is TRBV6-6 and J is TRBJ1-1; 8 nucleotides match TRBD1. Germline CDR1 reads MNHNY; CDR2 reads SVGAGI (reference sequence). The CDR3 contains 16 residues. Trimming took 5 bases from V and 3 from J; bases not matched to a gene: 11. The CDR3 protein is CASSQPRTGFDTEAFF. CDR3 DNA: TGTGCCAGCAGTCAACCTCGGACAGGGTTCGACACTGAAGCTTTCTTT.

V usage is TRBV14 and J usage is TRBJ1-1, with 7 bases lining up with TRBD1. CDR1 SGHDN and CDR2 FVKESK come from the germline V gene. CDR3 size: 13 residues. V was clipped by 8 bases and J by 6 bases; unmatched bases: 9. CDR3 sequence reads: CASSGQVKSEAFF. The CDR3 DNA reads as TGTGCCAGCTCCGGACAGGTCAAGTCTGAAGCTTTCTTT.

The chain is built from TRBV6-5 and TRBJ1-5, with a tentative D call TRBD1 (5 bases). This CDR3 has 15 residues. The germline V gene encodes CDR1 MNHEY and CDR2 SVGAGI. Between the trimmed V and J ends, which lost 6 bases and 7 bases, there was a span of 19 bases. In nucleotides, the CDR3 is TGTGCCAGCAGGATGTCAGGGCTGAGGTACCAGCCCCAGCATTTT. This encodes CASRMSGLRYQPQHF.

This rearrangement joins TRBV5-6 to TRBJ2-1; 11 bases map to TRBD2. This CDR3 is 19 amino acids long. Trimming at V came to 4 bases and at J to 2 bases, leaving 14 bases not matched to a gene. Germline V gene lookup returns CDR1 SGHDT and CDR2 YYEEEE. This CDR3 reads CASSDGTSGNLGPYNEQFF. DNA of the CDR3: TGTGCCAGCAGCGATGGGACTAGCGGAAATCTTGGTCCCTACAATGAGCAGTTCTTC.

A single count supports this clone. The rearrangement joins TRBV5-1 to TRBJ2-7; a weak D match, TRBD1 (6 bases). V lost 0 bases to trimming and J lost 5 bases, with 15 bases between them. This CDR3 is built from 15 residues. The germline V gene has CDR1 SGHRS and CDR2 YFSETQ. The CDR3 spells CASSLEGRGYDEQYF. CDR3 coding DNA: TGCGCCAGCAGCTTGGAAGGCAGGGGTTACGACGAGCAGTACTTC.

The chain recombines TRBV4-1 with TRBJ2-7; a weak D match, TRBD1 (7 bases). The germline V gene encodes CDR1 MGHRA and CDR2 YSYEKL. The ends were cut back, 0 bases at V and 6 bases at J, with 12 bases in the middle. The CDR3 is 14 residues long. The CDR3 nucleotides are TGCGCCAGCAGCCAAGACCAGGGGGGTCGCGAGCAGTACTTC. Its protein product is CASSQDQGGREQYF.

A word on this clone: The sample contains more than one DNA sequence encoding this CDR3. The rearrangement links TRBV30 to TRBJ2-7; 13 bases match TRBD2. Germline V lookup: CDR1 GTSNPN, CDR2 SVGIG (reference sequence). Unmatched junction bases numbered 4, after V lost 5 bases and J lost 6 bases. This CDR3 has 13 amino acids. The CDR3 sequence is CAWVLAGGREQYF. Written as DNA, the CDR3 is TGTGCCTGGGTACTAGCGGGGGGGCGCGAGCAGTACTTC.

This sequence joins TRBV11-3 and TRBJ2-2; D is possibly TRBD2 (5 bases). V shed 0 bases and J shed 4 bases, with 12 bases lying between them. Germline V CDR1 and CDR2: SGHNT, YENEEA. The CDR3 contains 16 residues. The CDR3 protein is CASSLERGQVTGELFF. Here the CDR3 DNA reads TGTGCCAGCAGCTTAGAGCGAGGGCAAGTCACCGGGGAGCTGTTTTTT.

The J gene is TRBJ1-1, the V gene TRBV11-3, with 8 positions matching TRBD1. Trimming at V came to 1 base and at J to 1 base, leaving 2 bases not matched to a gene. The CDR3 spans 15 residues. Per germline, CDR1 SGHNT and CDR2 YENEEA. The CDR3 bases are TGTGCCAGCAGCTTAGGGACAGGGCGGAACACTGAAGCTTTCTTT. Its translation is CASSLGTGRNTEAFF.

The gene calls are TRBV9 and TRBJ1-4, with D perhaps matching TRBD1 (5 bases). V dropped 4 bases and J dropped 0 bases, with 13 bases sitting between them. The CDR3 runs to 16 residues. Germline V gene lookup returns CDR1 SGDLS and CDR2 YYNGEE. Here the CDR3 DNA reads TGTGCCAGCAGCCCCAGACAGACTGCAACTAATGAAAAACTGTTTTTT. Protein sequence: CASSPRQTATNEKLFF.

The gene calls are TRBV28 and TRBJ2-3; the match to TRBD2 covers 11 bases. The CDR3 loop spans 19 amino acids. Per the germline V gene, CDR1 is MDHEN and CDR2 is SYDVKM. Trimming at V came to 4 bases and at J to 2 bases, leaving 14 bases not matched to a gene. Here the CDR3 reads CASSSETPIAGGPTDTQYF. In DNA form, the CDR3 reads TGTGCCAGCAGTTCTGAGACACCTATAGCGGGAGGGCCCACAGATACGCAGTATTTT.

This chain connects TRBV30 to TRBJ1-1, with 9 bases matching TRBD1. The germline V gene encodes CDR1 GTSNPN and CDR2 SVGIG (reference sequence). This CDR3 spans 14 amino acids. Trimming took 6 bases from V and 3 from J; bases not matched to a gene: 8. As DNA, the CDR3 is TGTGCCTGTATAATTGGACAGGGGTACACTGAAGCTTTCTTT. Translating it yields CACIIGQGYTEAFF.

The chain carries TRBV27 and TRBJ1-2; 9 bases map to TRBD1. The V gene's germline CDR1 is MNHEY and CDR2 SMNVEV (reference sequence). This CDR3 is 14 amino acids long. J lost 7 bases, V lost 5 bases, and 8 bases had no gene match. In DNA form, the CDR3 reads TGTGCCAGCAGTCTCACAGGGGGCGCGGTTGGCTACACCTTC. Translating it yields CASSLTGGAVGYTF.

Remarks on this clone: The CDR3 does not end in the conserved phenylalanine or tryptophan, so this is likely a read error. The chain uses TRBV4-2 and TRBJ1-1, with D tentatively TRBD1 (6 bases). The CDR3 is made up of 17 amino acids. Deletions cut 0 bases from V and 3 bases from J, with 17 bases between. Germline V gene data show CDR1 as LGHNA and CDR2 as YNFKEQ. Here the CDR3 DNA reads TGTGCCAGCAGCCAAGAGCTAAACCGGGACAAATACACTGAAGCTTTCGTT. It encodes CASSQELNRDKYTEAFV.

The rearrangement links TRBV13 to TRBJ1-2, with 12 nucleotides matching TRBD1. CDR3 length equals 17 residues. V trimming: 5 bases; J trimming: 6 bases; junction bases outside the gene matches: 13. From germline, CDR1 is PRHDT and CDR2 FYEKMQ (reference sequence). CDR3 residues: CASSPGQGAVRSDGYTF. CDR3 DNA: TGTGCCAGCAGCCCGGGACAGGGGGCTGTGCGGTCGGATGGCTACACCTTC.

Only a few counts were recorded for this clone. The chain carries TRBV18 and TRBJ2-3; TRBD2 matches 7 bases. The trim removed 3 bases at V and 2 bases at J, leaving 20 bases unmatched. The length of the CDR3 is 20 residues. CDR1 is KGHSH and CDR2 is LQKENI in the germline V gene. The CDR3 protein is CASSPFRAGEVPKYTDTQYF. The CDR3 DNA reads TGTGCCAGCTCACCGTTTAGGGCGGGAGAGGTTCCCAAATACACAGATACGCAGTATTTT.

This chain joins TRBV11-3 and TRBJ2-2; perhaps TRBD1 as D (7 bases). Germline V gene data show CDR1 as SGHNT and CDR2 as YENEEA. The CDR3 runs to 15 residues. V was cut by 3 bases and J by 3 bases, with 11 bases left in between. The DNA for the CDR3 is TGTGCCAGCAGCTTTTCCAGGGGGGACACCGGGGAGCTGTTTTTT. This translates into CASSFSRGDTGELFF. Full variable domain (remainder filled in from reference TRBV11-3 and TRBJ2-2): EAGVVQSPRYKIIEKKQPVAFWCNPISGHNTLYWYLQNLGQGPELLIRYENEEAVDDSQLPKDRFSAERLKGVDSTLKIQPAELGDSAVYLCASSFSRGDTGELFFGEGSRLTVL.